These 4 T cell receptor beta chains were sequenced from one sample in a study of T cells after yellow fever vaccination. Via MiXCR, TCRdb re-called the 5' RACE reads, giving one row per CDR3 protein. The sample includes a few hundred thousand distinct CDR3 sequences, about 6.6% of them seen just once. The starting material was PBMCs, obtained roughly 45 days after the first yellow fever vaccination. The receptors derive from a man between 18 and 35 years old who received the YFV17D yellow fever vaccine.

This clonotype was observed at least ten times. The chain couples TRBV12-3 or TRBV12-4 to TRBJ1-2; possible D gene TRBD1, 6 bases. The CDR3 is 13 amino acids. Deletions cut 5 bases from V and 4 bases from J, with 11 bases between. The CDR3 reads CASSPDRLYGYTF. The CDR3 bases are TGTGCCAGCAGTCCGGACAGACTCTATGGCTACACCTTC.

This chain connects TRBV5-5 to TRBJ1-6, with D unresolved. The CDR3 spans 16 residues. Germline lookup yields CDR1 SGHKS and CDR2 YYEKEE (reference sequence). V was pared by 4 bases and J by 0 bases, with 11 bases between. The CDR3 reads CASSPKSSSYNSPLHF. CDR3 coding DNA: TGTGCCAGCAGCCCAAAAAGCAGCTCCTATAATTCACCCCTCCACTTT.

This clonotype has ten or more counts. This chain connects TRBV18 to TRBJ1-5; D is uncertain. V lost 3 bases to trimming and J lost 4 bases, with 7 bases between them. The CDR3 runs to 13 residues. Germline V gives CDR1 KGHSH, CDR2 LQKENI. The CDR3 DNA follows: TGTGCCAGCTCACCCGGTGAAAATCAGCCCCAGCATTTT. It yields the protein CASSPGENQPQHF.

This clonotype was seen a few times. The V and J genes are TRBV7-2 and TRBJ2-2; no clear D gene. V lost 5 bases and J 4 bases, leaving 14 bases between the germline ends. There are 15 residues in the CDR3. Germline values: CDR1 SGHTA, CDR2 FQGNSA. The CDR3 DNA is TGTGCCAGCAGCCGCCCTAAAGTAACCACCGGGGAGCTGTTTTTT. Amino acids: CASSRPKVTTGELFF.